This T cell receptor beta chain was found in a study of Ad26.COV2.S vaccination and SARS-CoV-2 variants. The germline CDR1 and CDR2 sequences are SGHDT and YYEEEE. The V and J ends lost 2 bases and 4 bases, in that order; junction bases with no gene match: 8. This CDR3 contains 16 residues. Treatment here: 15 to 20 received Ad26.COV2.S at low or high dose, single or two shots; 5 received placebo; per-sample allocation not given. The samples were gathered on day 63 after the first injection of vaccine or placebo. The sample holds many counts of this clone. The assay was immunoSEQ multiplex PCR, and TCRdb's table has in-frame clones only and misses some. The sample yields some 390,000 clones, 80% to 90% seen once.

The receptor comes from a person aged 18 to 65 who received the Ad26.COV2.S COVID-19 vaccine or a placebo. The sample consisted of peripheral blood, taken in a trial of Ad26.COV2.S vaccine versus placebo. This chain uses TRBV5-6 with TRBJ1-2; 10 bases align to TRBD1. CDR3 nucleotides: TGTGCCAGCAGCTTCCGGGACAGGGGCCACCCCTATGGCTACACCTTC. Residues: CASSFRDRGHPYGYTF. Complete variable domain (other parts from reference TRBV5-6 and TRBJ1-2): DAGVTQSPTHLIKTRGQQVTLRCSPKSGHDTVSWYQQALGQGPQFIFQYYEEEERQRGNFPDRFSGHQFPNYSSELNVNALLLGDSALYLCASSFRDRGHPYGYTFGSGTRLTVV.